Following are 2 T cell receptor beta chains from one sample sequenced in a study of cytotoxic CD8 clonotypes in ibrutinib-treated CLL. This table comes from immunoSEQ multiplex PCR, and its TCRdb copy is limited to in-frame clones, with some not included. The table has fewer than 40,000 clones, roughly 65% seen once; the top ten hold roughly 7%. This specimen was PBMCs, taken at disease progression, from a patient treated with ibrutinib. The receptors were sampled from a human donor with chronic lymphocytic leukemia.

This chain uses TRBV6-6 with TRBJ2-7, with D possibly called TRBD1 or TRBD2 (5 bases each). V lost 10 bases, J lost 4 bases, and 14 bases lay in between. CDR3 size: 12 residues. From germline, CDR1 is MNHNY and CDR2 SVGAGI (reference sequence). In DNA, the CDR3 is TGTGCCACCTATCTATGGGGGTACGAGCAGTACTTC. This translates into CATYLWGYEQYF.

This clone was detected only once. The chain is built from TRBV19 and TRBJ1-1; the D gene is possibly TRBD1 (5 bases). Trimming shortened V by 4 bases and J by 0 bases, and 12 bases separated the two germline ends. The CDR3 has 15 amino acids. Germline CDR1 reads LNHDA; CDR2 reads SQIVND (reference sequence). In DNA form, the CDR3 reads TGTGCCAGTAGTAAGACAGCCAACATGAACACTGAAGCTTTCTTT. Translating it yields CASSKTANMNTEAFF. Filled out from reference TRBV19 and TRBJ1-1, the complete variable domain reads DGGITQSPKYLFRKEGQNVTLSCEQNLNHDAMYWYRQDPGQGLRLIYYSQIVNDFQKGDIAEGYSVSREKKESFPLTVTSAQKNPTAFYLCASSKTANMNTEAFFGQGTRLTVV.